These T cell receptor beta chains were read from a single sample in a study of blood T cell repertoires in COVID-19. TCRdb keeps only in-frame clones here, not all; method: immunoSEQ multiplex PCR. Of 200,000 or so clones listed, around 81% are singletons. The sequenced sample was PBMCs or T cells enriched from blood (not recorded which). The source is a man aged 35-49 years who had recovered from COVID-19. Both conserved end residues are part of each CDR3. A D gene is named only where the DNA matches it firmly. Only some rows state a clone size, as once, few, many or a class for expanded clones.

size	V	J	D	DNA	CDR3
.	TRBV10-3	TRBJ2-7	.	TGTGCCATCCTAGACAGCTCCTACGAGCAGTACTTC	CAILDSSYEQYF
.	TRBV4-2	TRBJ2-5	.	TGTGCCAGCAGCCATGAGATGGGAGGAAACAGGCGGCAAGAGACCCAGTACTTC	CASSHEMGGNRRQETQYF
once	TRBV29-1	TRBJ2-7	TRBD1	TGCAGCGTTGATAGGGGACAGGGACAGTTCTACGAGCAGTACTTC	CSVDRGQGQFYEQYF
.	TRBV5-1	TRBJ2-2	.	TGCGCCAGCAGCTTGGGGAGGTCGGAAACCGGGGAGCTGTTTTTT	CASSLGRSETGELFF
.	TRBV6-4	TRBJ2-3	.	TGTGCCAGCAGTGGACAGTCAGGGGATACGCAGTATTTT	CASSGQSGDTQYF
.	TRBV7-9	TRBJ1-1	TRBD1	TGTGCCAGCAGCTTAGCTCCGGGACAGGGGGCTGAAGCTTTCTTT	CASSLAPGQGAEAFF
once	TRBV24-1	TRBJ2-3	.	TGTGCCACCAGTGGGGGCTTAACTAGCACAGATACGCAGTATTTT	CATSGGLTSTDTQYF
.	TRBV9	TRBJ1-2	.	TGTGCCAGCAGCGTAGAAGGAGTCCATGGCTACACCTTC	CASSVEGVHGYTF
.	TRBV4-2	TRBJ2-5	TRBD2	TGTGCCAGCAGCCAAGGAAGACTAGCGGGGGGGTGGCAAGAGACCCAGTACTTC	CASSQGRLAGGWQETQYF
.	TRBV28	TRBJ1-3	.	TGTGCCAGCAGTCCCGGACGAGGACGGGATGGGCTGGGAAACACCATATATTTT	CASSPGRGRDGLGNTIYF
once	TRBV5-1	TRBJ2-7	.	TGCGCCAGCAGACAGGGTGGGACCGAGCAGTACTTC	CASRQGGTEQYF
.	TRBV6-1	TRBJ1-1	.	TGTGCCAGCAGTGAAAGGTCGGGGACTGAAGCTTTCTTT	CASSERSGTEAFF
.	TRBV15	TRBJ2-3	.	TGTGCCACCAGCACTGCGGGCCCTCCAGATACGCAGTATTTT	CATSTAGPPDTQYF
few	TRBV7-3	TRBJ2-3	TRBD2	TGTGCCAGCAGCCAGGGACTAGCGTCCTTCACAGATACGCAGTATTTT	CASSQGLASFTDTQYF
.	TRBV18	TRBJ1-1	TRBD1	TGTGCCAGCTCACAAGGACAGGTTAGAGGGCAGGGTGAAGCTTTCTTT	CASSQGQVRGQGEAFF
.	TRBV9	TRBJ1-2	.	TGTGCCAGCAGCGCACAAACAGGGCTCTCCTATGGCTACACCTTC	CASSAQTGLSYGYTF
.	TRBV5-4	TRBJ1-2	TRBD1	TGTGCCAGCAGCCCGGGACAGAATGGCTACACCTTC	CASSPGQNGYTF
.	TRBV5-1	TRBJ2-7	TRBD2	TGCGCCAGCAGCTCCAGCGACGGGACTATGTATTGGCAGTACTTC	CASSSSDGTMYWQYF
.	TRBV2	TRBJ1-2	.	TGTGCCAGCAGTGAAGGTCGGAGGGGTGAGCAGGGCTACACCTTC	CASSEGRRGEQGYTF
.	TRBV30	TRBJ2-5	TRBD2	TGTAGCAGCGGGGGGCACCCGGGATCGTTCGAGACCCAGTACTTC	CSSGGHPGSFETQYF
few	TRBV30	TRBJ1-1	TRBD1	TGTGCCCGTCGACGGACAGGGGATGGGACTGAAGCTTTCTTT	CARRRTGDGTEAFF
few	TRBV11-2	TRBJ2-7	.	TGTGCCAGCGGCCCCGGTGGGGGGTACGAGCAGTACTTC	CASGPGGGYEQYF
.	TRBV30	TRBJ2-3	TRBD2	TGTGCCGGAAAGAGCGGGGGCCTTACAGATACGCAGTATTTT	CAGKSGGLTDTQYF
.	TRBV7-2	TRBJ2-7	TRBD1	TGTGCCAGCAGCTCCCGGACAGGGTACGAGCAGTACTTC	CASSSRTGYEQYF
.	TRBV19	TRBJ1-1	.	TGTGCCAGTAGTTCGCCCCGGGGGGGTACGACTGAAGCTTTCTTT	CASSSPRGGTTEAFF
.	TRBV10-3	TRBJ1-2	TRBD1	TGTGCCATCAGTGAACAGGGGAACTATGGCTACACCTTC	CAISEQGNYGYTF
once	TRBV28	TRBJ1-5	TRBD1	TGTGCCAGCAGCTCACAGGGGGCTCGCAATCAGCCCCAGCATTTT	CASSSQGARNQPQHF
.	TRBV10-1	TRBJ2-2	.	TGCGCCAGCAGTGCGGGGACAAACACCGGGGAGCTGTTTTTT	CASSAGTNTGELFF
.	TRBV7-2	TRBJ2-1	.	TGTGCCAGCAGCCCGCAGTTAGCGGACAATGAGCAGTTCTTC	CASSPQLADNEQFF
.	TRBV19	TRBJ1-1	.	TGTGCCAGTAGTATAGGGCAGGCAGGCTCTGAAGCTTTCTTT	CASSIGQAGSEAFF
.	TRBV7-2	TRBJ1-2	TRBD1	TGTGCCAGCAGCATCGGACAGGGGAACTATGGCTACACCTTC	CASSIGQGNYGYTF
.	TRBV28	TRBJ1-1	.	TGTGCCAGCAGTTTGGCAGAGAACACTGAAGCTTTCTTT	CASSLAENTEAFF
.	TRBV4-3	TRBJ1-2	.	TGCGCCAGCAGCCAAGTAGTAGGATCCGCGAGGAGTGGCTACACCTTC	CASSQVVGSARSGYTF
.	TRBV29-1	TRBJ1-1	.	TGCAGCGTTTCAGGGTTGCGCACTGAAGCTTTCTTT	CSVSGLRTEAFF
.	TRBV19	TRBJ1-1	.	TGTGCCAGTAGTTCCAGCCTGGGGAGGGGTGAAGCTTTCTTT	CASSSSLGRGEAFF
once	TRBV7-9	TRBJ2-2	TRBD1	TGTGCCAGCAGCGCGGGACAGGGAGGGACCGGGGAGCTGTTTTTT	CASSAGQGGTGELFF
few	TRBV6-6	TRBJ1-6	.	TGTGCCAGCAGTTACCCAACATGGGAGTCTAATTCACCCCTCCACTTT	CASSYPTWESNSPLHF